This is a list of T cell receptor beta chains from one sample in a study of identical twins. A single record per CDR3 protein comes from TCRdb applying MiXCR to the 5' RACE reads. The data show hundreds of thousands of distinct CDR3 sequences, 21% seen once. These data also featured in a second study, about T cells expressing NK-cell markers.

Material for sequencing was PBMCs. All receptors derive from a woman between 18 and 29 years old in good health. Each CDR3 is given with its conserved first and last residue. Fields, in order: J gene, V gene, D gene, clone size, CDR3 protein, CDR3 DNA. A D gene is named only where the DNA matches it firmly. Size is omitted from some rows. Given values are once, few, many or a class for expanded clones.

>TRBJ2-2|TRBV10-3|NA|NA
CAISASTGPLIGELFF
TGTGCCATCAGTGCGTCGACGGGGCCGCTCATCGGGGAGCTGTTTTTT
>TRBJ2-7|TRBV27|NA|NA
CASSIQGTAYEQYF
TGTGCCAGCAGTATACAGGGAACGGCCTACGAGCAGTACTTC
>TRBJ2-2|TRBV7-2|NA|many
CASSFLGPPYTGELFF
TGTGCCAGCAGCTTCCTAGGACCGCCATACACCGGGGAGCTGTTTTTT
>TRBJ2-7|TRBV20-1|NA|NA
CSASGQSSYEQYF
TGCAGTGCTAGTGGTCAAAGCTCCTACGAGCAGTACTTC
>TRBJ2-7|TRBV5-1|NA|many
CASSLAGGRDEQYF
TGCGCCAGCAGCTTGGCCGGTGGTAGGGACGAGCAGTACTTC
>TRBJ2-2|TRBV29-1|TRBD1|NA
CSFMTGANTGELFF
TGCAGCTTCATGACAGGGGCAAACACCGGGGAGCTGTTTTTT
>TRBJ2-3|TRBV29-1|TRBD2|many
CSVEGLAGGPTQYF
TGCAGCGTTGAAGGACTAGCGGGAGGACCGACGCAGTATTTT
>TRBJ1-6|TRBV20-1|NA|NA
CSAPGGVGSNSPLHF
TGCAGTGCTCCCGGGGGGGTAGGAAGTAATTCACCCCTCCACTTT
>TRBJ1-2|TRBV7-8|TRBD1|NA
CASSLVPGGSSYTF
TGTGCCAGCAGCTTAGTGCCAGGGGGCTCCAGCTACACCTTC
>TRBJ2-5|TRBV11-2|NA|many
CASSLDLVQETQYF
TGTGCCAGCAGCTTAGATCTAGTCCAAGAGACCCAGTACTTC
>TRBJ1-1|TRBV6-1|NA|few
CASSVTRALNTEAFF
TGTGCCAGCAGTGTCACGAGGGCCTTGAACACTGAAGCTTTCTTT
>TRBJ2-3|TRBV7-3|TRBD1|few
CASSPTGQGARDTQYF
TGTGCCAGCAGCCCCACGGGACAGGGGGCAAGAGATACGCAGTATTTT
>TRBJ1-2|TRBV7-9|NA|once
CASSGQDSNYGYTF
TGTGCCAGCAGCGGGCAGGATTCTAACTATGGCTACACCTTC
>TRBJ2-1|TRBV20-1|TRBD1|many
CSALTGQGAIYEQFF
TGCAGTGCCCTCACAGGACAGGGGGCGATCTATGAGCAGTTCTTC